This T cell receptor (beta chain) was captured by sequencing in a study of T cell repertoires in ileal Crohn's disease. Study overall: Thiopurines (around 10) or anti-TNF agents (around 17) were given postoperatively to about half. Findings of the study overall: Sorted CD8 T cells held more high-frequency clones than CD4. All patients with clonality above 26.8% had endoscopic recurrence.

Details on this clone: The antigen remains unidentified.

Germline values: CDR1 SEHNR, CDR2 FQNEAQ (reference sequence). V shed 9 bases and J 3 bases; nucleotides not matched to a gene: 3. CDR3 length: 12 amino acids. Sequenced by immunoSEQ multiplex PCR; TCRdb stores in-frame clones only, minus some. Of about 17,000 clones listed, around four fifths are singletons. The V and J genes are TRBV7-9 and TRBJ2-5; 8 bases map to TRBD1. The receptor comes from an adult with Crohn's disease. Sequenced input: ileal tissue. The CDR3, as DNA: TGTGCCAGTGACAGGGGAGAAGAGACCCAGTACTTC. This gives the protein CASDRGEETQYF. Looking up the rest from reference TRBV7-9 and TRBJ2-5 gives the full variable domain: DTGVSQNPRHKITKRGQNVTFRCDPISEHNRLYWYRQTLGQGPEFLTYFQNEAQLEKSRLLSDRFSAERPKGSFSTLEIQRTEQGDSAMYLCASDRGEETQYFGPGTRLLVL.